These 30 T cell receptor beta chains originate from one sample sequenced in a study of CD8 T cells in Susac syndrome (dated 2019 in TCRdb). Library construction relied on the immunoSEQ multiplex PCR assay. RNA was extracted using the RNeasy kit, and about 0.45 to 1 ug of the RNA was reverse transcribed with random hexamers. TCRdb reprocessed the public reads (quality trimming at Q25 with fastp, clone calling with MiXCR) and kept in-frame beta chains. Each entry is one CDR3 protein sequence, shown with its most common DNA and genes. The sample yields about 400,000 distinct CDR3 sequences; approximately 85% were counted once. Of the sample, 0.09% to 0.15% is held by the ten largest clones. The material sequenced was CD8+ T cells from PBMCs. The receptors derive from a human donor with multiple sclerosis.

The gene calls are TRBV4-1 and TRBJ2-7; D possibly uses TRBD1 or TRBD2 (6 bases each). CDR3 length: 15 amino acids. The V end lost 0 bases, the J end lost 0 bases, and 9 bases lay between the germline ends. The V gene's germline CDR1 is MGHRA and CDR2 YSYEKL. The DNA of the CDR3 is TGCGCCAGCAGCCAAGACAAGGGGGGCTCCTACGAGCAGTACTTC. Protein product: CASSQDKGGSYEQYF.

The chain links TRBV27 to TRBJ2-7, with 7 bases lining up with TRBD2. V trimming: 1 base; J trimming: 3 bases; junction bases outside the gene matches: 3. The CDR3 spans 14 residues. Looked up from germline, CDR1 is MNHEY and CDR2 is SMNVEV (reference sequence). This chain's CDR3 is CASSLLGGFYEQYF. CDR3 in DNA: TGTGCCAGCAGTTTATTGGGGGGGTTCTACGAGCAGTACTTC.

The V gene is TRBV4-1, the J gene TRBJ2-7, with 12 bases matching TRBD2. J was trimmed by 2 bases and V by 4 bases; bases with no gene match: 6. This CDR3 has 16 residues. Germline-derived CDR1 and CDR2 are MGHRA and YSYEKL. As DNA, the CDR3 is TGCGCCAGCAGCCGACCCACTAGCGGGGGGCCCTACGAGCAGTACTTC. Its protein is CASSRPTSGGPYEQYF.

The CDR3 protein is CASSGGDALPPGELFF. In nucleotides, the CDR3 is TGTGCCAGCAGTGGGGGGGATGCTTTACCCCCCGGGGAGCTGTTTTTT. The chain links TRBV27 to TRBJ2-2, with TRBD2 matching 7 bases. The CDR3 has 16 residues. Germline V gives CDR1 MNHEY, CDR2 SMNVEV (reference sequence). Losses at the gene ends were 5 bases for V and 6 bases for J; bases not matched to a gene: 12.

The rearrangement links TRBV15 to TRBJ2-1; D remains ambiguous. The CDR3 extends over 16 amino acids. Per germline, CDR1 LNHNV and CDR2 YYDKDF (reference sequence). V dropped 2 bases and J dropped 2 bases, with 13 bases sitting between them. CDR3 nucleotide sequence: TGTGCCACCAGCAGACTCGGGCCGCACCCCTACAATGAGCAGTTCTTC. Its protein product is CATSRLGPHPYNEQFF. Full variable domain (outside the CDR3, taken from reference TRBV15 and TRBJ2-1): DAMVIQNPRYQVTQFGKPVTLSCSQTLNHNVMYWYQQKSSQAPKLLFHYYDKDFNNEADTPDNFQSRRPNTSFCFLDIRSPGLGDTAMYLCATSRLGPHPYNEQFFGPGTRLTVL.

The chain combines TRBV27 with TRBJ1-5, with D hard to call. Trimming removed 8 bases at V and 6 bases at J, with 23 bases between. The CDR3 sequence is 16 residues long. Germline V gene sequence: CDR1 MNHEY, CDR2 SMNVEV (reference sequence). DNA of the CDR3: TGTGCCAGCGGCCTACAGCCCTCCTACCCCGGTCAGCCCCAGCATTTT. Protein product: CASGLQPSYPGQPQHF.

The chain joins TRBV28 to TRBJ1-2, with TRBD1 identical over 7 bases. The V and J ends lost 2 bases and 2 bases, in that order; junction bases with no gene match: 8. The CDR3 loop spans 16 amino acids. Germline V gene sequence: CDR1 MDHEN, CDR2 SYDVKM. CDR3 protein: CASSLSGTAKNYGYTF. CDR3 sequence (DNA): TGTGCCAGCAGTTTAAGCGGGACAGCAAAGAACTATGGCTACACCTTC.

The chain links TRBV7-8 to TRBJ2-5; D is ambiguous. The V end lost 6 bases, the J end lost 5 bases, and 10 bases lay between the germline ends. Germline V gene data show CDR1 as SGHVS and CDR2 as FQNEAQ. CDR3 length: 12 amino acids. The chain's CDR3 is CASSPVSETQYF. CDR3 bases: TGTGCCAGCAGTCCGGTCTCCGAGACCCAGTACTTC.

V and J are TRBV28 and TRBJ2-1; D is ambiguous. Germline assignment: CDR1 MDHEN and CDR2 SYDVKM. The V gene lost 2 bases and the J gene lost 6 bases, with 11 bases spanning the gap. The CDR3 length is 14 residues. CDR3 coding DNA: TGTGCCAGCAGTTTACCCGGACCCCCCAATGAGCAGTTCTTC. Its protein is CASSLPGPPNEQFF.

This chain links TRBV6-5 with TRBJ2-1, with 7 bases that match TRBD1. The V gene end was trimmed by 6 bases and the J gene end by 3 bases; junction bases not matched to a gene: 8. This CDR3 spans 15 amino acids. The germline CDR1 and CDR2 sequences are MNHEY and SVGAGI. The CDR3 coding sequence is TGTGCCAGCAGCCCCGGACAGGATATCTACAATGAGCAGTTCTTC. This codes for CASSPGQDIYNEQFF.

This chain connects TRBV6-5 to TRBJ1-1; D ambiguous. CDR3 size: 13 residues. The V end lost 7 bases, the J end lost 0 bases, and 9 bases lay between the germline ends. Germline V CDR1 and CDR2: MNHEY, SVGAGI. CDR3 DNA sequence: TGTGCCAGCAAGGGCAGTCTGAACACTGAAGCTTTCTTT. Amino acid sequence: CASKGSLNTEAFF.

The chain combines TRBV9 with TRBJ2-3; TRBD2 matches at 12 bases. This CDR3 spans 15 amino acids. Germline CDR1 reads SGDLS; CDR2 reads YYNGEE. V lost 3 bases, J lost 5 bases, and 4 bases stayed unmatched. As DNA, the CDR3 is TGTGCCAGCAGCGAAACTAGCGGGAGGCTAGATACGCAGTATTTT. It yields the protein CASSETSGRLDTQYF. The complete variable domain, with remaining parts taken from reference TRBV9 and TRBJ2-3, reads DSGVTQTPKHLITATGQRVTLRCSPRSGDLSVYWYQQSLDQGLQFLIQYYNGEERAKGNILERFSAQQFPDLHSELNLSSLELGDSALYFCASSETSGRLDTQYFGPGTRLTVL.

DNA for the CDR3: TGTGCCAGTAGAGAGCGTCCCATATCCTACAATGAGCAGTTCTTC. Translated: CASRERPISYNEQFF. The V and J genes are TRBV6-1 and TRBJ2-1, with no clear D. From germline, CDR1 is MNHNS and CDR2 SASEGT. Trimming stripped 9 bases from V and 1 base from J, with 16 bases between. CDR3 length: 15 residues.

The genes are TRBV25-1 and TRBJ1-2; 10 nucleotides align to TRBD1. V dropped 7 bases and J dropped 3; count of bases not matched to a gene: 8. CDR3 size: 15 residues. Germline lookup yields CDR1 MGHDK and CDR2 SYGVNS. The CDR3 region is CASTGQGSLDYGYTF. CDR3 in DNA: TGTGCCAGCACGGGACAGGGGTCGTTAGACTATGGCTACACCTTC.

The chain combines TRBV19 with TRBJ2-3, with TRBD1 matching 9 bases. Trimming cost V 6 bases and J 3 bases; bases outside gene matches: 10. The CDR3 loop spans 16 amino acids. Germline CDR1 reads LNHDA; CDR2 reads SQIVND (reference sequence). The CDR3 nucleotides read TGTGCCAGTAGGATAAAACAGGGGGCCGGGACAGATACGCAGTATTTT. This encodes CASRIKQGAGTDTQYF.

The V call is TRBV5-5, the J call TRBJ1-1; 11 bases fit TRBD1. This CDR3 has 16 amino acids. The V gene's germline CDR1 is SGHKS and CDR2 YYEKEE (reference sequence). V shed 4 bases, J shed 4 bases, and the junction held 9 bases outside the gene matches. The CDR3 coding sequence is TGTGCCAGCAGCGGCAGGACAGGGGGCAGTGGCACTGAAGCTTTCTTT. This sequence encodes CASSGRTGGSGTEAFF.

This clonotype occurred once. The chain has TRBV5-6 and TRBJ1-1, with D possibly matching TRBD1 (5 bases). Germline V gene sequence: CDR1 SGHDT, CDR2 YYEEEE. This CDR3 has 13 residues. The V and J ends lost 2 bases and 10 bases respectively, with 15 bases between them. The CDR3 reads CASSFGTPIGAFF. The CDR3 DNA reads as TGTGCCAGCAGCTTTGGGACGCCCATAGGAGCTTTCTTT. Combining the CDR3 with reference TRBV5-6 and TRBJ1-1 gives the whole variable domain DAGVTQSPTHLIKTRGQQVTLRCSPKSGHDTVSWYQQALGQGPQFIFQYYEEEERQRGNFPDRFSGHQFPNYSSELNVNALLLGDSALYLCASSFGTPIGAFFGQGTRLTVV.

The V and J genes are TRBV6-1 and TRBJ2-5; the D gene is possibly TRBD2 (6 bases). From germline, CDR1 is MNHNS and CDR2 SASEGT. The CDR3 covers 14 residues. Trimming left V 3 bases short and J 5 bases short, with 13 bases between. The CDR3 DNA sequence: TGTGCCAGCAGTGAGCGGGGCGGGTGGGAGACCCAGTACTTC. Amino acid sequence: CASSERGGWETQYF.

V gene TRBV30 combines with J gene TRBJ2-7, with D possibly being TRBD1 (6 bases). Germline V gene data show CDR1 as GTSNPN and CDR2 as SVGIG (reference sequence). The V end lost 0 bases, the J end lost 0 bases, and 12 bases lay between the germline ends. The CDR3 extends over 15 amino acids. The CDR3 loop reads CAWSVYTGPSYEQYF. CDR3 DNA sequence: TGTGCCTGGAGTGTATATACAGGGCCCTCCTACGAGCAGTACTTC.

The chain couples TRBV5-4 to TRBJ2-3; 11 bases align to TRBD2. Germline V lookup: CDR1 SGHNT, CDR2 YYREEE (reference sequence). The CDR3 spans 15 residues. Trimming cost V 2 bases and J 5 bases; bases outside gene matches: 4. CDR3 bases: TGTGCCAGCAGCTTTAGCGGGGGGGCCGTAGATACGCAGTATTTT. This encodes CASSFSGGAVDTQYF.

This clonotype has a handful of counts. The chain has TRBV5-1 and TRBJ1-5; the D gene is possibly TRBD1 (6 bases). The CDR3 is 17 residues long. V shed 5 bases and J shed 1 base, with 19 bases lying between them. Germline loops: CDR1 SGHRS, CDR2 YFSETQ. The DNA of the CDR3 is TGCGCCAGCAGTTTCACAGGGTCCGATGAAAGCAATCAGCCCCAGCATTTT. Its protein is CASSFTGSDESNQPQHF.

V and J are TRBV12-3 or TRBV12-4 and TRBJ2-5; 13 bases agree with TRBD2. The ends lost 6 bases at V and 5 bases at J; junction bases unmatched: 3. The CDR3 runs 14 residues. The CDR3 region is CASSGTSGKETQYF. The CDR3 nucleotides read TGTGCCAGCAGCGGGACTAGCGGGAAGGAGACCCAGTACTTC.

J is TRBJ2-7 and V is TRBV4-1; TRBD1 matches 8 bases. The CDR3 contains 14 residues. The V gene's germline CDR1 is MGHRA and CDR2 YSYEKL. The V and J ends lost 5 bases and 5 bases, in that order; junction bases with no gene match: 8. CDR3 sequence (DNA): TGCGCCAGCAGCTCAGGACAGGGTAAGAACGAGCAGTACTTC. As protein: CASSSGQGKNEQYF.

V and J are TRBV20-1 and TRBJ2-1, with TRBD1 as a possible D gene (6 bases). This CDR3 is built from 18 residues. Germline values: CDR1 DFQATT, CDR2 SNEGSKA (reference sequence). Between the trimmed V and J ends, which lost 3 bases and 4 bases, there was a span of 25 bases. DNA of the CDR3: TGCAGTGCTAGTCCAGGGGAGACGGACCAAGCAGATTACAATGAGCAGTTCTTC. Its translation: CSASPGETDQADYNEQFF.

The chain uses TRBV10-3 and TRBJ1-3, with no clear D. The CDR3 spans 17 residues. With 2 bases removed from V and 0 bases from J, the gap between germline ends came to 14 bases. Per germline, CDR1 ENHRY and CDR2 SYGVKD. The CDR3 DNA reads TGTGCCATCAGTGAGATCTCCCGGGCACTCTCTGGAAACACCATATATTTT. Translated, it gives CAISEISRALSGNTIYF.

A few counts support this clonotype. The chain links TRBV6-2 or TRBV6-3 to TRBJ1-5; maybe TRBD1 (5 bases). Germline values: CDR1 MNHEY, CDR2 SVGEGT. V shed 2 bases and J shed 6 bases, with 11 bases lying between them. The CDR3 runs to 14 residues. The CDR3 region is CASSYKAGLQPQHF. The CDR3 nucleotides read TGTGCCAGCAGTTACAAGGCAGGGCTTCAGCCCCAGCATTTT.

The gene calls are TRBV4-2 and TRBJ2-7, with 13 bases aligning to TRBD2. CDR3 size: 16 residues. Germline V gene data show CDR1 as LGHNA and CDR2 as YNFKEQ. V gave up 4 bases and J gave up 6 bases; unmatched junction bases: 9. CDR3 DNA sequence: TGTGCCAGCAGCCCTCTACCGGGACTAGCGGGGCCCGAGCAGTACTTC. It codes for CASSPLPGLAGPEQYF.

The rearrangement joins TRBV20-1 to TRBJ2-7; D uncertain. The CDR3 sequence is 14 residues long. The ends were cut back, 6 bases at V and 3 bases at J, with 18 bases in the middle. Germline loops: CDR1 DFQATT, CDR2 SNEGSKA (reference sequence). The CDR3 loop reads CSAKPTRSGYEQYF. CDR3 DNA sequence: TGCAGTGCGAAGCCCACCAGATCAGGCTACGAGCAGTACTTC.

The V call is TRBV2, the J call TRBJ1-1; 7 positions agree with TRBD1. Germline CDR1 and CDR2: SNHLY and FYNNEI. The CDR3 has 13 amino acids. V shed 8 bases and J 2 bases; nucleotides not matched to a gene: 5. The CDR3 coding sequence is TGTGCCAGCGGGACAGTAATAAACACTGAAGCTTTCTTT. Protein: CASGTVINTEAFF.

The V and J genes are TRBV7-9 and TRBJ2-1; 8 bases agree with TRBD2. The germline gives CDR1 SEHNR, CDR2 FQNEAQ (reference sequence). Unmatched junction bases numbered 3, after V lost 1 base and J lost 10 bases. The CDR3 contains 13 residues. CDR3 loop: CASSLEERGEQFF. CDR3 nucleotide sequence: TGTGCCAGCAGCTTAGAGGAGCGGGGGGAGCAGTTCTTC.